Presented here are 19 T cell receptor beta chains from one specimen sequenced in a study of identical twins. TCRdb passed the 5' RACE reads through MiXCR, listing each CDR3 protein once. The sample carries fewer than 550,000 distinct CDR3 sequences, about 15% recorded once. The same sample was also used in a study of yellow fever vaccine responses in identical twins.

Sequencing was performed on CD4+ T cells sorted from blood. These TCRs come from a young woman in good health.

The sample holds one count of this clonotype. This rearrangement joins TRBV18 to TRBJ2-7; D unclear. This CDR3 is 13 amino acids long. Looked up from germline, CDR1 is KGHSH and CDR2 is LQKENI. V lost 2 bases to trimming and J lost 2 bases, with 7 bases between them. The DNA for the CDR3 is TGTGCCAGCTCACCAGGCCCCGCCTACGAGCAGTACTTC. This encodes CASSPGPAYEQYF.

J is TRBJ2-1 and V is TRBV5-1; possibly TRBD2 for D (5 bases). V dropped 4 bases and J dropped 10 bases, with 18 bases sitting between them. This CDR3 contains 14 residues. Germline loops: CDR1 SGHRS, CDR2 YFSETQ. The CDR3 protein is CASSMLDLRGEQFF. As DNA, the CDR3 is TGCGCCAGCAGCATGTTGGACCTCAGAGGGGAGCAGTTCTTC. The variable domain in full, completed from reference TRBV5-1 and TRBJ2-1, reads KAGVTQTPRYLIKTRGQQVTLSCSPISGHRSVSWYQQTPGQGLQFLFEYFSETQRNKGNFPGRFSGRQFSNSRSEMNVSTLELGDSALYLCASSMLDLRGEQFFGPGTRLTVL.

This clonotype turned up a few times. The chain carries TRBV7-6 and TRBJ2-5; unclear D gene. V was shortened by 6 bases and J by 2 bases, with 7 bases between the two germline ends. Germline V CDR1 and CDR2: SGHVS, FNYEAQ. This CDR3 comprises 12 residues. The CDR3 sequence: CASSKWQETQYF. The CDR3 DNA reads TGTGCCAGCAGTAAGTGGCAAGAGACCCAGTACTTC.

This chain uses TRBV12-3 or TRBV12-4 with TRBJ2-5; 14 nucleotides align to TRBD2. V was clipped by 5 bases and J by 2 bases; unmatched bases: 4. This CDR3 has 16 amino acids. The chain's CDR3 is CASSPGTSGGQETQYF. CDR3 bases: TGTGCCAGCAGTCCCGGGACTAGCGGGGGTCAAGAGACCCAGTACTTC.

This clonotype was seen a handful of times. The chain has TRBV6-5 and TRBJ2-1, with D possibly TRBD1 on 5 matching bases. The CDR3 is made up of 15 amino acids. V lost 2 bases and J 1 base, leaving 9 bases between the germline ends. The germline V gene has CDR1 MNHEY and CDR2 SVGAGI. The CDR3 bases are TGTGCCAGCAGTTACAGGGGATCTTCCTACAATGAGCAGTTCTTC. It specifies CASSYRGSSYNEQFF.

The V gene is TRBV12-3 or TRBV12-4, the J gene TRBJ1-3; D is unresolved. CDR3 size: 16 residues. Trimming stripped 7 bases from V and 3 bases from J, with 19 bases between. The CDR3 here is CASNPHGPLVGNTIYF. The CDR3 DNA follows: TGTGCCAGCAACCCCCACGGGCCATTGGTTGGAAACACCATATATTTT.

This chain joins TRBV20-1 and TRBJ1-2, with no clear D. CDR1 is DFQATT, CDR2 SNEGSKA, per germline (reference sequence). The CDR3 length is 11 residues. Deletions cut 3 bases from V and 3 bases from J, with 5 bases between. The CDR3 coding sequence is TGCAGTGCTAGTGACGACTATGGCTACACCTTC. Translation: CSASDDYGYTF.

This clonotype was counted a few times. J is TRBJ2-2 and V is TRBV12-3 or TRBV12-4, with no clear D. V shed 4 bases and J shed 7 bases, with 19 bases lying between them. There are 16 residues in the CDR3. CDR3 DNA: TGTGCCAGCAGTTGGCTTGGCGGTTCAGCCAACGGGGAGCTGTTTTTT. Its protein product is CASSWLGGSANGELFF.

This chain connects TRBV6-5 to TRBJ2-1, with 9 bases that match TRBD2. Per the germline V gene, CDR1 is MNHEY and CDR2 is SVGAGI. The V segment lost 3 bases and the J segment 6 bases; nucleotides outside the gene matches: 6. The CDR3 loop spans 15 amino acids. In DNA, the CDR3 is TGTGCCAGCAGTTATAGGCGGGAGGGCCGCAATGAGCAGTTCTTC. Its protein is CASSYRREGRNEQFF.

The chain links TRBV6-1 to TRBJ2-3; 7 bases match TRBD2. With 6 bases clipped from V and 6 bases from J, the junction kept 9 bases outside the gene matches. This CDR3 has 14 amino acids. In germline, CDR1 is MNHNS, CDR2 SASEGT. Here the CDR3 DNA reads TGTGCCAGCAGGCAAAGCGGGATTAGTGATACGCAGTATTTT. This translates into CASRQSGISDTQYF.

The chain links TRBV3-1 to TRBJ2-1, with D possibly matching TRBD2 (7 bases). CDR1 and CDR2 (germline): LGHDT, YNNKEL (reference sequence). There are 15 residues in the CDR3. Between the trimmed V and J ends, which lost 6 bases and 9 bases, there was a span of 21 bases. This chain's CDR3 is CASSHRDYRGAEQFF. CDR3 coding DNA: TGTGCCAGCAGTCACCGGGACTATAGGGGGGCTGAGCAGTTCTTC.

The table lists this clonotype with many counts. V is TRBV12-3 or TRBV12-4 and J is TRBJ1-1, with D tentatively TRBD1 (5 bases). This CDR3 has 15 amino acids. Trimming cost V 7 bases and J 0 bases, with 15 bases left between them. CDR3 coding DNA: TGTGCCAGCACTCAAGGTGGGGCGGTGAACACTGAAGCTTTCTTT. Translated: CASTQGGAVNTEAFF.

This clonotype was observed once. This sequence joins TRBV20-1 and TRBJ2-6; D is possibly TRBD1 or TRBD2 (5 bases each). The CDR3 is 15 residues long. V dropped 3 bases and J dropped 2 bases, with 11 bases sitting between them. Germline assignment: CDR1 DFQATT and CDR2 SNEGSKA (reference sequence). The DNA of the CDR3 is TGCAGTGCTAGTCCTCCGGGACCTGGGGCCAACGTCCTGACTTTC. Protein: CSASPPGPGANVLTF.

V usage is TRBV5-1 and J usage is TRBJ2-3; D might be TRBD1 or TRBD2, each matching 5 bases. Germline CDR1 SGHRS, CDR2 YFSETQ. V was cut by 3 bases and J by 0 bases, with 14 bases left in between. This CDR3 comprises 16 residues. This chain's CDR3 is CASSYRDQISTDTQYF. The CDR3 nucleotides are TGCGCCAGCAGCTACCGGGACCAAATTAGCACAGATACGCAGTATTTT.

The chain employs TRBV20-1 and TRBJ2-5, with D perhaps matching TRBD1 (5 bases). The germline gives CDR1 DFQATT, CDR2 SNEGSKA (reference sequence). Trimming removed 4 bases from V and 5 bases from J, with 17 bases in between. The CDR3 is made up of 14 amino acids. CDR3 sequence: CSAIGLRVPETQYF. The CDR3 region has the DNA TGCAGTGCTATTGGCCTCAGGGTTCCGGAGACCCAGTACTTC.

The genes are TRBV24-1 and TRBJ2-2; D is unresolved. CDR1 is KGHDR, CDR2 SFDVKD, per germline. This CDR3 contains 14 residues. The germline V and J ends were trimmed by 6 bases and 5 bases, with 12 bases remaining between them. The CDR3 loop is CATSSAGSTGELFF. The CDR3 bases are TGTGCCACCAGTTCCGCAGGCAGTACCGGGGAGCTGTTTTTT.

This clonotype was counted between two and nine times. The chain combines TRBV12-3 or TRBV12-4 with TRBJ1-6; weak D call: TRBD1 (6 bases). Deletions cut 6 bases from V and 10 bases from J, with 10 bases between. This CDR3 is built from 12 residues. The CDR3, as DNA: TGTGCCAGCAGCGCAGGGGAATCACCCCTCCACTTT. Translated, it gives CASSAGESPLHF.

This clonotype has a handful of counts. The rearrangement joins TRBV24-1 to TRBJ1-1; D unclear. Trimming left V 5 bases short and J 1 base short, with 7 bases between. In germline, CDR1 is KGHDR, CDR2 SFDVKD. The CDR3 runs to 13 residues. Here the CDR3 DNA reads TGTGCCACCAGTGCACAACCGAACACTGAAGCTTTCTTT. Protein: CATSAQPNTEAFF.

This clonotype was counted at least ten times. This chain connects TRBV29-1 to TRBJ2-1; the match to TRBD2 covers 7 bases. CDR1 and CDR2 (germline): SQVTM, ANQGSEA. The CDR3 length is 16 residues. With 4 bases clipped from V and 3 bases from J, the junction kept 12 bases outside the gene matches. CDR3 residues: CSVVPRGDAFYNEQFF. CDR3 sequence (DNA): TGCAGCGTTGTACCCCGGGGGGATGCATTCTACAATGAGCAGTTCTTC.